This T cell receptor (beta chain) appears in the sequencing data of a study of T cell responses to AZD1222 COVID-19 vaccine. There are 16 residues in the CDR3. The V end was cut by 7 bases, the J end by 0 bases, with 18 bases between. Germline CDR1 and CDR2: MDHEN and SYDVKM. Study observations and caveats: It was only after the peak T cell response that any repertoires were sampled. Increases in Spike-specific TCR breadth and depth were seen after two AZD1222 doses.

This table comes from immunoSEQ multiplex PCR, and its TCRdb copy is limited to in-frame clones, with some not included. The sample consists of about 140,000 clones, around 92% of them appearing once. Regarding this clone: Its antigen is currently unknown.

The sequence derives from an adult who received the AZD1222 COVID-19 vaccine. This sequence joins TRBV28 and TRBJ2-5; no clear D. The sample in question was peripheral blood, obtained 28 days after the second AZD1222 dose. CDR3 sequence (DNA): TGTGCCAGCAACCTCCGCCCCTACAGTTACCAAGAGACCCAGTACTTC. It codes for CASNLRPYSYQETQYF.